These T cell receptor beta chains were read from a single sample in a study of cytomegalovirus exposure and HLA in healthy donors. Here immunoSEQ multiplex PCR was the method, and the copy in TCRdb shows in-frame clones only, minus some. Found here are fewer than 150,000 clones, around three quarters of them singletons; the top ten hold approximately 6.3%. The sample taken for sequencing was PBMCs. These TCRs come from a man aged 40-49 years in good health and CMV-seropositive. Both conserved end residues are part of each CDR3. A D gene is named only where the DNA matches it firmly. Clone size is given for some rows only: seen once, a few or many times, or a class if the clone is expanded.

d_gene: TRBD2; abundance: few; v_gene: TRBV5-4; j_gene: TRBJ2-7; CDR3nt: TGTGCCAGCAGCTTGTTGGCTAGCGGGAGGTCTCACGAGCAGTACTTC; CDR3aa: CASSLLASGRSHEQYF
d_gene: NA; abundance: NA; v_gene: TRBV20-1; j_gene: TRBJ1-1; CDR3nt: TGCAGTGCTAGTTTCCCCGGTGAAGCTTTCTTT; CDR3aa: CSASFPGEAFF
d_gene: NA; abundance: NA; v_gene: TRBV29-1; j_gene: TRBJ2-3; CDR3nt: TGCAGCGTTGAAACAGGCCCAGATACGCAGTATTTT; CDR3aa: CSVETGPDTQYF
d_gene: TRBD1; abundance: NA; v_gene: TRBV6-5; j_gene: TRBJ1-2; CDR3nt: TGTGCCAGCAGTTACAGGACAGGGGCCTCGTGGTATGGCTACACCTTC; CDR3aa: CASSYRTGASWYGYTF
d_gene: NA; abundance: NA; v_gene: TRBV27; j_gene: TRBJ2-5; CDR3nt: TGTGCCAGCAGTTTTTTAGACCAAGAGACCCAGTACTTC; CDR3aa: CASSFLDQETQYF
d_gene: TRBD2; abundance: NA; v_gene: TRBV4-3; j_gene: TRBJ2-5; CDR3nt: TGCGCCAGCAGCCTTCGTAGCGGGGGGTCGGAGACCCAGTACTTC; CDR3aa: CASSLRSGGSETQYF
d_gene: NA; abundance: NA; v_gene: TRBV5-1; j_gene: TRBJ2-7; CDR3nt: TGCGCCAGCAGCTTGATAGGGGGCTACGAGCAGTACTTC; CDR3aa: CASSLIGGYEQYF
d_gene: NA; abundance: NA; v_gene: TRBV6-5; j_gene: TRBJ2-1; CDR3nt: TGTGCCAGCAGTTACTGGGGGGAGGATGAGCAGTTCTTC; CDR3aa: CASSYWGEDEQFF
d_gene: NA; abundance: NA; v_gene: TRBV2; j_gene: TRBJ2-5; CDR3nt: TGTGCCAGCAGTGTTGACTCAGAGACCCAGTACTTC; CDR3aa: CASSVDSETQYF
d_gene: TRBD2; abundance: once; v_gene: TRBV19; j_gene: TRBJ2-3; CDR3nt: TGTGCCAGTTCTAGCGGGGGGACGCAGTATTTT; CDR3aa: CASSSGGTQYF
d_gene: TRBD2; abundance: NA; v_gene: TRBV7-2; j_gene: TRBJ2-3; CDR3nt: TGTGCCAGCACCGTTAGCGGGAGCACAGATACGCAGTATTTT; CDR3aa: CASTVSGSTDTQYF
d_gene: NA; abundance: NA; v_gene: TRBV9; j_gene: TRBJ1-4; CDR3nt: TGTGCCAGCAGCGTAAGTCAGGGGAATGAAAAACTGTTTTTT; CDR3aa: CASSVSQGNEKLFF
d_gene: NA; abundance: NA; v_gene: TRBV2; j_gene: TRBJ2-7; CDR3nt: TGTGCCAGCAGTGATAATCCACAGAGGGCCTACGAGCAGTACTTC; CDR3aa: CASSDNPQRAYEQYF
d_gene: NA; abundance: NA; v_gene: TRBV11-2; j_gene: TRBJ2-7; CDR3nt: TGTGCCAGCGGGGGGTTGTACGAGCAGTACTTC; CDR3aa: CASGGLYEQYF
d_gene: NA; abundance: NA; v_gene: TRBV10-1; j_gene: TRBJ2-1; CDR3nt: TGCGCCAGCAGTGAGGGTTGGCAGGGGATTTTGAATGAGCAGTTCTTC; CDR3aa: CASSEGWQGILNEQFF
d_gene: NA; abundance: NA; v_gene: TRBV19; j_gene: TRBJ1-1; CDR3nt: TGTGCCAGTAGTATTAGCATGAACACTGAAGCTTTCTTT; CDR3aa: CASSISMNTEAFF
d_gene: TRBD2; abundance: NA; v_gene: TRBV10-3; j_gene: TRBJ2-2; CDR3nt: TGTGCCATCAGTGAGCCCGGGGGCGGGGGGGCAAGAAACACCGGGGAGCTGTTTTTT; CDR3aa: CAISEPGGGGARNTGELFF
d_gene: NA; abundance: NA; v_gene: TRBV7-9; j_gene: TRBJ2-1; CDR3nt: TGTGCCAGCAGCTTATTTCCAGGGAGGCCCTACAATGAGCAGTTCTTC; CDR3aa: CASSLFPGRPYNEQFF
d_gene: NA; abundance: NA; v_gene: TRBV27; j_gene: TRBJ1-2; CDR3nt: TGTGCCAGCAGTTTATTCCCAGCTAACTATGGCTACACCTTC; CDR3aa: CASSLFPANYGYTF
d_gene: NA; abundance: NA; v_gene: TRBV6-6; j_gene: TRBJ1-1; CDR3nt: TGTGCCAGCAGATTCGGAGGAAACACTGAAGCTTTCTTT; CDR3aa: CASRFGGNTEAFF
d_gene: NA; abundance: NA; v_gene: TRBV28; j_gene: TRBJ1-6; CDR3nt: TGTGCCAGCAGTTTAGAGCTCGCATCACTCAATTCACCCCTCCACTTT; CDR3aa: CASSLELASLNSPLHF